This T cell receptor beta chain emerged from a study of spatial heterogeneity in lung cancer. Study information: More beta-chain than alpha-chain sequences were consistently detected.

The time point here: sample taken at primary tumor resection. Whole RNA from tumor, nontumor lung or frozen PBMC was sequenced unsorted. Germline CDR1 is ENHRY and CDR2 is SYGVKD. There are 12 residues in the CDR3. V lost 8 bases, J lost 6 bases, and 10 bases lay in between. Many counts were recorded for this clonotype. A distinct unique molecular identifier was carried by each TCR cDNA molecule. TCRdb used MiXCR to reprocess the 5' RACE reads, holding one entry per CDR3 protein. The repertoire consists of roughly 9,300 distinct CDR3 sequences, with around 5.6% occurring once and the leading ten covering over 25%.

The clonotype comes from a male donor with early-stage non-small cell lung cancer. The input for sequencing was normal lung tissue next to the tumor, taken at surgery. This chain uses TRBV10-3 with TRBJ2-2, with D perhaps matching TRBD2 (6 bases). The CDR3 spells CAIRGGSGELFF. CDR3 bases: TGTGCCATCCGCGGAGGGTCCGGGGAGCTGTTTTTT.